This is a list of T cell receptor beta chains from one sample in a study of OX40 agonist ivuxolimab in advanced cancers. Some clones are missing from TCRdb's copy, which holds only in-frame ones; the method was immunoSEQ multiplex PCR. The sample lists 95,000 to 150,000 clones, just under 95% occurring once. The specimen comprised CD4+ or CD8+ T cells sorted from blood, sampled in a trial of the OX40 agonist ivuxolimab. Source of these receptors: an adult with an advanced solid tumor such as melanoma, head and neck, liver or kidney cancer. CDR3s include the opening cysteine and the closing phenylalanine or tryptophan. Each record gives: V gene, clone size, J gene, D gene, CDR3 DNA, CDR3 protein. A D gene is named only where the DNA matches it firmly. Expanded clones are given a class, and other clones once, few, many or no size at all.

v_call: TRBV19
clone_size: .
j_call: TRBJ2-5
d_call: TRBD2
cdr3_nt: TGTGCCAGTAGTACCGGGACTACTCTTTCGGAGACCCAGTACTTC
cdr3_aa: CASSTGTTLSETQYF

v_call: TRBV15
clone_size: .
j_call: TRBJ1-1
d_call: .
cdr3_nt: TGTGCCACCAGCAGAGAGGGGATTTCGTACACTGAAGCTTTCTTT
cdr3_aa: CATSREGISYTEAFF

v_call: TRBV19
clone_size: .
j_call: TRBJ1-1
d_call: .
cdr3_nt: TGTGCCAGTAGTACTGGCCAAGGAGGGGTGCATACTGAAGCTTTCTTT
cdr3_aa: CASSTGQGGVHTEAFF

v_call: TRBV27
clone_size: once
j_call: TRBJ1-2
d_call: .
cdr3_nt: TGTGCCAGCAGTTTATTGACAGGTCCTTATGGCTACACCTTC
cdr3_aa: CASSLLTGPYGYTF

v_call: TRBV6-1
clone_size: .
j_call: TRBJ1-1
d_call: .
cdr3_nt: TGTGCCAGCAGGCCCGGGACTACTGCCCCTGAAGCTTTCTTT
cdr3_aa: CASRPGTTAPEAFF

v_call: TRBV5-1
clone_size: .
j_call: TRBJ1-6
d_call: .
cdr3_nt: TGCGCCAGCAGCTTGGCAGACAGCTATAATTCACCCCTCCACTTT
cdr3_aa: CASSLADSYNSPLHF

v_call: TRBV5-6
clone_size: .
j_call: TRBJ2-1
d_call: TRBD2
cdr3_nt: TGTGCCAGCAGCTTTGGGACTAGTTCCTACAATGAGCAGTTCTTC
cdr3_aa: CASSFGTSSYNEQFF

v_call: TRBV9
clone_size: .
j_call: TRBJ2-3
d_call: TRBD2
cdr3_nt: TGTGCCAGCAGCGTCCGGACTAGCGGGAGGGGCACAGATACGCAGTATTTT
cdr3_aa: CASSVRTSGRGTDTQYF

v_call: TRBV28
clone_size: .
j_call: TRBJ1-1
d_call: .
cdr3_nt: TGTGCCAGCTCCACGAACACTGAAGCTTTCTTT
cdr3_aa: CASSTNTEAFF

v_call: TRBV6-6
clone_size: .
j_call: TRBJ2-4
d_call: TRBD2
cdr3_nt: TGTGCCAGCAGTTACTCACTAGCGGAAAACATTCAGTACTTC
cdr3_aa: CASSYSLAENIQYF

v_call: TRBV9
clone_size: .
j_call: TRBJ2-3
d_call: .
cdr3_nt: TGTGCCAGCAGGGGCGGGGATGATACGCAGTATTTT
cdr3_aa: CASRGGDDTQYF

v_call: TRBV27
clone_size: .
j_call: TRBJ2-6
d_call: .
cdr3_nt: TGTGCCAGCAGTCCCTGGGACATTCTCTCTGGGGCCAACGTCCTGACTTTC
cdr3_aa: CASSPWDILSGANVLTF

v_call: TRBV7-9
clone_size: .
j_call: TRBJ1-4
d_call: .
cdr3_nt: TGTGCCAGCAGCTTACAGACCACAGAAAAACTGTTTTTT
cdr3_aa: CASSLQTTEKLFF

v_call: TRBV2
clone_size: .
j_call: TRBJ2-2
d_call: TRBD2
cdr3_nt: TGTGCCGCCCGGGGGACTAGCGGGAGGGCCGTGGGGACCGGGGAGCTGTTTTTT
cdr3_aa: CAARGTSGRAVGTGELFF

v_call: TRBV4-1
clone_size: .
j_call: TRBJ1-3
d_call: .
cdr3_nt: TGCGCCAGCGGACCGGGAGTCTCTGGAAACACCATATATTTT
cdr3_aa: CASGPGVSGNTIYF

v_call: TRBV27
clone_size: .
j_call: TRBJ1-1
d_call: .
cdr3_nt: TGTGCCAGCAGTTTTTCGGGGCAGGGTTTCTCTGAAGCTTTCTTT
cdr3_aa: CASSFSGQGFSEAFF

v_call: TRBV7-9
clone_size: .
j_call: TRBJ1-3
d_call: .
cdr3_nt: TGTGCCAGCAGCTTAGACAGTTACTCTGGAAACACCATATATTTT
cdr3_aa: CASSLDSYSGNTIYF

v_call: TRBV30
clone_size: .
j_call: TRBJ1-5
d_call: TRBD1
cdr3_nt: TGTGCCTGGAGCGGGGACAGCCAGCCCCAGCATTTT
cdr3_aa: CAWSGDSQPQHF

v_call: TRBV6-6
clone_size: .
j_call: TRBJ1-1
d_call: .
cdr3_nt: TGTGCCAGCAGTATCTACAGGTTCGCTGAAGCTTTCTTT
cdr3_aa: CASSIYRFAEAFF

v_call: TRBV10-3
clone_size: .
j_call: TRBJ2-2
d_call: TRBD1
cdr3_nt: TGTGCCATCAGTGACCGCGACAGGGGAGGTACCGGGGAGCTGTTTTTT
cdr3_aa: CAISDRDRGGTGELFF

v_call: TRBV28
clone_size: .
j_call: TRBJ1-3
d_call: .
cdr3_nt: TGTGCCAGCAGTTTCTCATGGGTCTCTGGAAACACCATATATTTT
cdr3_aa: CASSFSWVSGNTIYF

v_call: TRBV19
clone_size: .
j_call: TRBJ2-7
d_call: .
cdr3_nt: TGTGCCAGTAGTATTATGAACTCCTACGAGCAGTACTTC
cdr3_aa: CASSIMNSYEQYF

v_call: TRBV28
clone_size: .
j_call: TRBJ2-7
d_call: .
cdr3_nt: TGTGCCAGCAGTTTGCCAGTAGGAGACTACGAGCAGTACTTC
cdr3_aa: CASSLPVGDYEQYF

v_call: TRBV7-6
clone_size: .
j_call: TRBJ1-4
d_call: .
cdr3_nt: TGTGCCAGCAGCTTAGGGGCCCGCGATGAAAAACTGTTTTTT
cdr3_aa: CASSLGARDEKLFF

v_call: TRBV28
clone_size: .
j_call: TRBJ2-4
d_call: TRBD2
cdr3_nt: TGTGCCAGCAGTTCACCCTTCCCTGGGAGGGGCGAGGCCGAAAACATTCAGTACTTC
cdr3_aa: CASSSPFPGRGEAENIQYF

v_call: TRBV7-2
clone_size: .
j_call: TRBJ2-5
d_call: .
cdr3_nt: TGTGCCAGCAGCTTATTTGGGACTCAGTACCAAGAGACCCAGTACTTC
cdr3_aa: CASSLFGTQYQETQYF